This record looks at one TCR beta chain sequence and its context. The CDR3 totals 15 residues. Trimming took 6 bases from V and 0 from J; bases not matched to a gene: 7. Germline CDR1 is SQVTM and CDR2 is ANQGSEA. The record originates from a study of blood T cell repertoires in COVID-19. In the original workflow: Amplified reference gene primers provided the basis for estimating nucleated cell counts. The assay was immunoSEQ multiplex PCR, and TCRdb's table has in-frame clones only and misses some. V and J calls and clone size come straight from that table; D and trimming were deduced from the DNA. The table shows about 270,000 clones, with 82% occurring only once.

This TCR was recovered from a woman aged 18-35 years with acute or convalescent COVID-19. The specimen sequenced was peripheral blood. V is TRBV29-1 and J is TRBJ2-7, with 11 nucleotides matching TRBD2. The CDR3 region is CSVLGTSGSSYEQYF. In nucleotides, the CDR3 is TGCAGCGTCCTGGGGACTAGCGGAAGCTCCTACGAGCAGTACTTC.